These 14 T cell receptor beta chains were all obtained from the same sample, sequenced in a study of T cell responses to AZD1222 COVID-19 vaccine. Measured with immunoSEQ multiplex PCR; TCRdb has only the in-frame clones, and not every one. The profile shows around 180,000 clones, roughly nine tenths of them singletons. Sequencing used peripheral blood, obtained on day 0 of AZD1222 vaccination. All receptors come from an adult in good health.

The V gene is TRBV9, the J gene TRBJ2-5; D possibly corresponds to TRBD2 (5 bases). With 4 bases removed from V and 2 bases from J, the gap between germline ends came to 15 bases. The CDR3 runs to 15 residues. CDR1 SGDLS and CDR2 YYNGEE come from the germline V gene. Here the CDR3 reads CASSPGKEIQETQYF. The DNA for the CDR3 is TGTGCCAGCAGCCCCGGGAAGGAAATACAAGAGACCCAGTACTTC.

The genes are TRBV25-1 and TRBJ2-3; D perhaps matches TRBD1 (6 bases). The CDR3 consists of 15 residues. Trimming pared 4 bases from V and 2 bases from J, leaving 13 bases between. Germline CDR1 is MGHDK and CDR2 is SYGVNS. This CDR3 reads CASSVGAGDTDTQYF. The DNA for the CDR3 is TGTGCCAGCAGTGTTGGGGCAGGGGACACAGATACGCAGTATTTT.

The rearrangement uses TRBV7-6 and TRBJ1-1; unclear D gene. Trimming pared 5 bases from V and 2 bases from J, leaving 9 bases between. This CDR3 has 13 residues. Germline V gene lookup returns CDR1 SGHVS and CDR2 FNYEAQ. The CDR3 region is CASSQDSNTEAFF. The CDR3 DNA is TGTGCCAGCAGCCAAGATTCCAACACTGAAGCTTTCTTT.

The chain links TRBV5-4 to TRBJ1-2; D is possibly TRBD1 (5 bases). This CDR3 is built from 13 residues. V was shortened by 5 bases and J by 4 bases, with 12 bases between the two germline ends. CDR1 and CDR2 from the germline V gene are SGHNT and YYREEE (reference sequence). CDR3 amino acids: CASREGFSYGYTF. CDR3 in DNA: TGTGCCAGCAGAGAGGGGTTCAGCTATGGCTACACCTTC.

The rearrangement uses TRBV13 and TRBJ2-2, with D uncertain. Between the trimmed V and J ends, which lost 5 bases and 1 base, there was a span of 14 bases. Germline CDR1 is PRHDT and CDR2 is FYEKMQ (reference sequence). CDR3 length: 16 residues. The CDR3 reads CASSQARQMNTGELFF. CDR3 bases: TGTGCCAGCAGCCAGGCTCGGCAGATGAACACCGGGGAGCTGTTTTTT.

DNA of the CDR3: TGTGCCATCAGTGAGTCGGGGTGGGGGAGCTCCTACGAGCAGTACTTC. It is translated as CAISESGWGSSYEQYF. The V call is TRBV10-3, the J call TRBJ2-7; either TRBD1 or TRBD2 may supply D (5 bases each). Germline values: CDR1 ENHRY, CDR2 SYGVKD. The germline V and J ends were trimmed by 0 bases and 0 bases, with 12 bases remaining between them. The CDR3 is 16 residues long.

V and J are TRBV4-2 and TRBJ2-3; TRBD2 aligns across 9 bases. The germline gives CDR1 LGHNA, CDR2 YNFKEQ. This CDR3 comprises 17 residues. The V and J ends lost 1 base and 4 bases, in that order; junction bases with no gene match: 9. The CDR3 region is CASSQGSGGGASDTQYF. For the CDR3, the DNA is TGTGCCAGCAGCCAAGGGTCCGGCGGGGGGGCCTCAGATACGCAGTATTTT.

CDR3 protein: CASSLTGHETQYF. The CDR3 DNA reads TGTGCCAGCAGTTTAACAGGGCACGAGACCCAGTACTTC. The rearrangement joins TRBV28 to TRBJ2-5, with D possibly TRBD1 on 6 matching bases. Trimming took 2 bases from V and 5 from J, leaving 9 bases between them. The CDR3 loop spans 13 amino acids. The germline V gene has CDR1 MDHEN and CDR2 SYDVKM.

The genes are TRBV19 and TRBJ2-6; D perhaps matches TRBD2 (5 bases). V shed 9 bases and J shed 0 bases, with 9 bases lying between them. Germline V gene data show CDR1 as LNHDA and CDR2 as SQIVND (reference sequence). The CDR3 loop spans 14 amino acids. Written as DNA, the CDR3 is TGTGCCAGCCACGGGATCTCTGGGGCCAACGTCCTGACTTTC. Translated: CASHGISGANVLTF.

This chain connects TRBV12-3 or TRBV12-4 to TRBJ2-7; weak D call: TRBD1 (6 bases). The ends were cut back, 3 bases at V and 7 bases at J, with 13 bases in the middle. This CDR3 has 13 residues. The CDR3, as DNA: TGTGCCAGCAGTTTTACAGGGTTTGGGGAGCAGTACGTC. As protein: CASSFTGFGEQYV.

The V call is TRBV19, the J call TRBJ1-1, with 8 nucleotides matching TRBD1. V was pared by 9 bases and J by 1 base, with 4 bases of the junction left unmatched. CDR1 and CDR2 (germline): LNHDA, SQIVND (reference sequence). The CDR3 length is 13 residues. Here the CDR3 DNA reads TGTGCCAGCCAGGGGGCGCCGAACACTGAAGCTTTCTTT. This translates into CASQGAPNTEAFF.

The chain links TRBV10-3 to TRBJ2-2; a weak D match, TRBD1 (5 bases). Deletions cut 3 bases from V and 3 bases from J, with 8 bases between. Germline assignment: CDR1 ENHRY and CDR2 SYGVKD. This CDR3 spans 14 amino acids. The chain's CDR3 is CAISDRDDTGELFF. In DNA, the CDR3 is TGTGCCATCAGTGACAGGGATGACACCGGGGAGCTGTTTTTT.

Worth noting for this clone: This sample also contains other DNA sequences that code for the same CDR3. The J gene is TRBJ2-2, the V gene TRBV6-2 or TRBV6-3; possible D gene TRBD2, 7 bases. V was trimmed by 2 bases and J by 5 bases, leaving 12 bases between them. CDR1 and CDR2 (germline): MNHEY, SVGEGT. The CDR3 sequence is 15 residues long. CDR3 in DNA: TGTGCCAGCAGTTACGGCGGGGGCCGGACCGGGGAGCTGTTTTTT. Its translation: CASSYGGGRTGELFF.

V and J are TRBV19 and TRBJ2-5, with a possible D match to TRBD1 (6 bases). V gave up 5 bases and J gave up 5 bases, with 9 bases separating them. Germline values: CDR1 LNHDA, CDR2 SQIVND (reference sequence). This CDR3 has 12 amino acids. The CDR3, as DNA: TGTGCCAGTAGTCGACAGGCGGAGACCCAGTACTTC. Protein sequence: CASSRQAETQYF.